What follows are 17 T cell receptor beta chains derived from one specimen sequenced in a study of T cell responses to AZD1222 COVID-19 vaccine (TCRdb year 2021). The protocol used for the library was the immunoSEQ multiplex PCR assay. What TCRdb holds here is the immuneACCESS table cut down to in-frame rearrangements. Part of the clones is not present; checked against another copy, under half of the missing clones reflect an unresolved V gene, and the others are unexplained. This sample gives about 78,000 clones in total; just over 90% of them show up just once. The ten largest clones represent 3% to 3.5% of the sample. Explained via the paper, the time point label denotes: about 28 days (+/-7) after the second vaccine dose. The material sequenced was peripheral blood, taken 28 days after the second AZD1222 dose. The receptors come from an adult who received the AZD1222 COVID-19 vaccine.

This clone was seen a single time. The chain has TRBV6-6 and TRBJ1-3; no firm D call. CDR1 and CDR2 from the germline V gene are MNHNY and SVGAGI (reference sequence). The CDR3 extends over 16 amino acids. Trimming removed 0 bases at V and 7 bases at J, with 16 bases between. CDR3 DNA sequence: TGTGCCAGCAGTTACTCGAGTATCGCGGCCGGGAACACCATATATTTT. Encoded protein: CASSYSSIAAGNTIYF.

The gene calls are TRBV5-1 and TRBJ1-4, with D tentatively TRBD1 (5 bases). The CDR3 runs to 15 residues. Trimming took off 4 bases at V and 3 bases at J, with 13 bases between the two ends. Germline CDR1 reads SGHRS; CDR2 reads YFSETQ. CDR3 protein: CASSRRGAANEKLFF. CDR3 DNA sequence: TGCGCCAGCAGCCGACGAGGGGCCGCTAATGAAAAACTGTTTTTT.

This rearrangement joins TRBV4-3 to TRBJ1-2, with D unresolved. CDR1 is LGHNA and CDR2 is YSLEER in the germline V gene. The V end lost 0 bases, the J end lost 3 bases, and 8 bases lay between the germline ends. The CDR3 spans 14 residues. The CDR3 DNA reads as TGCGCCAGCAGCCAAGAAGCCGGAGACTATGGCTACACCTTC. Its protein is CASSQEAGDYGYTF.

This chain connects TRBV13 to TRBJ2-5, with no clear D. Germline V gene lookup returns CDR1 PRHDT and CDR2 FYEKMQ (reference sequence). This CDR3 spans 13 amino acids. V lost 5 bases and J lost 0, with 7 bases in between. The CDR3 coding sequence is TGTGCCAGCAGCCGGGCGGACCAAGAGACCCAGTACTTC. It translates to CASSRADQETQYF.

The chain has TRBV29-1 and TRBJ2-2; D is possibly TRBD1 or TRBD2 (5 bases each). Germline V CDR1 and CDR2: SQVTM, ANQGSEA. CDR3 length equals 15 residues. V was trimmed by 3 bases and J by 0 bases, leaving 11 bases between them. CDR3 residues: CSVELQGANTGELFF. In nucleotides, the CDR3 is TGCAGCGTTGAGCTCCAGGGAGCGAACACCGGGGAGCTGTTTTTT.

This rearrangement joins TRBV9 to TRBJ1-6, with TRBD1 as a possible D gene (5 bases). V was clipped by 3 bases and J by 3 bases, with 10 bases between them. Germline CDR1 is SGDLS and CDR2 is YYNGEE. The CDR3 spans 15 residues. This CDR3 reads CASSGDGVYNSPLHF. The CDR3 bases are TGTGCCAGCAGCGGGGACGGAGTCTATAATTCACCCCTCCACTTT.

The CDR3, as DNA: TGTGCCAGCAGCTTCGGCAGGGGAAACACTGAAGCTTTCTTT. This gives the protein CASSFGRGNTEAFF. This sequence joins TRBV11-3 and TRBJ1-1; D may be TRBD1 (6 bases). Germline V gene sequence: CDR1 SGHNT, CDR2 YENEEA. CDR3 size: 14 residues. Trimming removed 3 bases from V and 2 bases from J, with 10 bases in between.

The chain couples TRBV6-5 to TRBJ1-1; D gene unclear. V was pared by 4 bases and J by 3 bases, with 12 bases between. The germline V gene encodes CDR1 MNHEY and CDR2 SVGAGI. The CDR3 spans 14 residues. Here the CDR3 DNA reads TGTGCCAGCAGTTTATCACAGCAGCACACTGAAGCTTTCTTT. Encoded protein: CASSLSQQHTEAFF.

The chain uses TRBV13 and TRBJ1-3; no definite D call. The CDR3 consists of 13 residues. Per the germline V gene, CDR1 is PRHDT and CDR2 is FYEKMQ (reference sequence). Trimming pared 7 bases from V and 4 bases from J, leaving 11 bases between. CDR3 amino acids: CASKAKAGNTIYF. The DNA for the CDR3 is TGTGCCAGCAAGGCTAAAGCGGGAAACACCATATATTTT.

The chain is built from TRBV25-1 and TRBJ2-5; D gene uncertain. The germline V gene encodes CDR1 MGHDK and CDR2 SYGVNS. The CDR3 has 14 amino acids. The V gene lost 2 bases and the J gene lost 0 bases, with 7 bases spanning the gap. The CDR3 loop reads CASSEMGYQETQYF. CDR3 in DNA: TGTGCCAGCAGTGAAATGGGTTACCAAGAGACCCAGTACTTC.

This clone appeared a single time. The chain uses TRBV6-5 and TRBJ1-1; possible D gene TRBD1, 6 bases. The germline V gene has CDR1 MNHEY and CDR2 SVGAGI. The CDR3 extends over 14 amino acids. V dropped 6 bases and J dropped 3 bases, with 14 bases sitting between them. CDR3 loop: CASSAAGDDTEAFF. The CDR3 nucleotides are TGTGCCAGCAGCGCAGCAGGGGATGACACTGAAGCTTTCTTT.

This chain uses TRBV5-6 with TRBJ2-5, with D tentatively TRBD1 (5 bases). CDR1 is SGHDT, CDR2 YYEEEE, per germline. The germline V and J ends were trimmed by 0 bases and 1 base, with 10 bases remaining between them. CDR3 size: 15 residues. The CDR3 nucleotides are TGTGCCAGCAGCTTGGTCATGACAGTCCAAGAGACCCAGTACTTC. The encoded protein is CASSLVMTVQETQYF.

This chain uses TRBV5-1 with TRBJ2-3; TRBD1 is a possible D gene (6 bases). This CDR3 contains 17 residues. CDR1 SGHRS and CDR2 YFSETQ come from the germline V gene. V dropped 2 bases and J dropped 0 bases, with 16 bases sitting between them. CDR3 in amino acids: CASSLRDTRQSTDTQYF. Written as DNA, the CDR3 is TGCGCCAGCAGCTTACGGGACACGAGGCAAAGCACAGATACGCAGTATTTT.

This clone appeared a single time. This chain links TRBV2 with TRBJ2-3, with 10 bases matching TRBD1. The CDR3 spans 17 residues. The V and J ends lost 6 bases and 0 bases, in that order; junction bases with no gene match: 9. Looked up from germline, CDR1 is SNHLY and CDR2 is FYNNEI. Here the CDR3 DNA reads TGTGCCAGCAGACTAAGGACAGGGGGGTCTAGCACAGATACGCAGTATTTT. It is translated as CASRLRTGGSSTDTQYF.

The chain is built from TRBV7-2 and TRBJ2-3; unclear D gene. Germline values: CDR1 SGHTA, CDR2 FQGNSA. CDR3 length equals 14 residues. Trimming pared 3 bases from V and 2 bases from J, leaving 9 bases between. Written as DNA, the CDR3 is TGTGCCAGCAGCTTTAGTCTATTCACAGATACGCAGTATTTT. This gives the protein CASSFSLFTDTQYF.

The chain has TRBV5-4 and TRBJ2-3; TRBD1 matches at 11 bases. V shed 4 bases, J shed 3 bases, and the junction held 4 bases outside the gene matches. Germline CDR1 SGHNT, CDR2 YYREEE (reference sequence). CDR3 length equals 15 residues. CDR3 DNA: TGTGCCAGCAGCCGAGGACAGGGGGCTACAGATACGCAGTATTTT. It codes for CASSRGQGATDTQYF.

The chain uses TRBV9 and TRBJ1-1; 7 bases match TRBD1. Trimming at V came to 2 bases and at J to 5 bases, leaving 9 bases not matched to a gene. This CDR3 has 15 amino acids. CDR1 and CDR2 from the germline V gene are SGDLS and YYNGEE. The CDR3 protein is CASSVKTSGGTEAFF. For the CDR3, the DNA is TGTGCCAGCAGCGTGAAGACGTCAGGGGGGACTGAAGCTTTCTTT.